The clone carrying this TCR beta chain showed up just once. Sequencing was performed with immunoSEQ multiplex PCR; in TCRdb, only in-frame clones are kept and a portion is missing. Of around 150,000 clones listed, roughly 90% are singletons. Germline V gene data show CDR1 as ENHRY and CDR2 as SYGVKD. The CDR3 sequence is 14 residues long. The V gene end was trimmed by 2 bases and the J gene end by 7 bases; junction bases not matched to a gene: 8. This entry is derived from a study of blood T cell repertoires in COVID-19. The origin of this receptor is a man aged 55-75 years with active or convalescent COVID-19. The sequencing input was peripheral blood. The gene calls are TRBV10-3 and TRBJ2-7; TRBD2 agrees at 7 bases. CDR3 nucleotide sequence: TGTGCCATCAGTGAGCGTGGCGGGGGAGTGGAGCAGTACTTC. Translated: CAISERGGGVEQYF.